The TCR beta chain described here comes from a study of human T cells and chemical hapten exposure. Across the whole study: A 2 cm by 2 cm inner upper arm patch received 2% DPC for sensitization.

On this clonotype: What it binds is not known.

This CDR3 region has 14 residues. The germline gives CDR1 SEHNR, CDR2 FQNEAQ (reference sequence). Trimming removed 6 bases from V and 4 bases from J, with 13 bases in between. Study findings and constraints: Counts of TCRs above 1 in 1000 frequency stayed unchanged with DPC sensitization.

Time point described: patch test 1, 2 weeks after DPC sensitization. Treatment described: therapeutic diphenylcyclopropenone sensitization with weekly scalp DPC. One entry per CDR3 protein, called by TCRdb with MiXCR from the RACE reads. The sample records around 150,000 distinct CDR3 sequences, approximately 14% being singletons. The source of this sequence is a woman aged 30 to 39 with alopecia areata. Some clones in this sample may be carry-over from other donors' samples. This chain joins TRBV7-9 and TRBJ2-1, with TRBD2 as a possible D gene (7 bases). The sample here was whole blood, taken in connection with sensitization to the hapten diphenylcyclopropenone (DPC). The CDR3 sequence: CASSSGGEYNEQFF. CDR3 DNA sequence: TGTGCCAGCAGTTCGGGGGGCGAGTACAATGAGCAGTTCTTC.